Listed below are T cell receptor beta chains from one sample, sequenced in a study of cytomegalovirus exposure and HLA in healthy donors. The table came from immunoSEQ multiplex PCR; TCRdb's copy has only in-frame clones and leaves some out. Altogether some 200,000 clones are present, around 76% being singletons, with the ten largest covering 0.63%. Sequenced: PBMCs. The receptors derive from a man aged 18 to 30 in good health and CMV-seronegative. Each CDR3 is given without its conserved first and last residue. Fields, in order: CDR3 protein, V gene, clone size, J gene. Rows give clone size only sometimes, using once, few, many, or a class for an expanded clone.

SVEGWSQGSSYEQY	TRBV29-1	-	TRBJ2-7
ASSFKTPGKETQY	TRBV28	-	TRBJ2-5
ASSRPQGNTGELF	TRBV5-6	-	TRBJ2-2
ASSHQGAADTEAF	TRBV27	-	TRBJ1-1
ASSEDRGPTDTQY	TRBV2	-	TRBJ2-3
ASSFTAGRTDTQY	TRBV27	-	TRBJ2-3
ASSSHRVPNTGELF	TRBV11-3	-	TRBJ2-2
ASTLTGSEETQY	TRBV6-5	-	TRBJ2-5
AISELDRATYNEQF	TRBV10-3	-	TRBJ2-1
ASSLSDRPSYGYT	TRBV18	-	TRBJ1-2
ASSQERGGVYEQY	TRBV4-1	-	TRBJ2-7
ASSLAPGGSYEQY	TRBV7-2	-	TRBJ2-7
ASSGLAGVYEQY	TRBV6-6	-	TRBJ2-7
SVRTAFTGELF	TRBV29-1	-	TRBJ2-2
ASRLAGEVWGEQY	TRBV6-6	few	TRBJ2-7
ASSQGTGAVINTEAF	TRBV14	-	TRBJ1-1
ASLWQGEAF	TRBV10-2	-	TRBJ1-1
ASSPSGGNYGYT	TRBV27	-	TRBJ1-2
ASSLLRGLGYEQF	TRBV7-8	-	TRBJ2-1
ASSTISGSAF	TRBV19	-	TRBJ1-1
ASSYSGQGWYEQY	TRBV6-5	-	TRBJ2-7
ASSAKLGERAGYT	TRBV2	-	TRBJ1-2
ASSEEGAGADTQY	TRBV2	once	TRBJ2-3
ASSLGLTNTGELF	TRBV28	-	TRBJ2-2
ASSISESSYNEQF	TRBV11-2	-	TRBJ2-1
ASSGRQGVGSTYNEQF	TRBV28	-	TRBJ2-1
ASSLGSQGGTEAF	TRBV5-6	-	TRBJ1-1